The clone carrying this T cell receptor (beta chain) was found once. In the authors' workflow: By means of reference gene primer amplification, nucleated cell counts were estimated. The repertoire was sequenced with immunoSEQ multiplex PCR; TCRdb's copy has only in-frame clones and lacks some. That table is the source of V, J and clone size, and D and trimming were worked out from the DNA. This sample has about 46,000 clones; around 89% occur once, and the top ten carry over 8.5%. The data derive from a study of blood T cell repertoires in COVID-19. Background on the study: COVID-19 samples collected from the United States, Italy and Spain covered acute and convalescent phases. From T cells, B-cell-depleted T cells, or PBMCs came the material, which was cDNA or gDNA.

Sequenced input: peripheral blood. The receptor was derived from a man over 45 with active COVID-19.

The CDR3 spells CASSPFSYEQYF. CDR3 nucleotides: TGTGCCAGCAGCCCGTTCTCCTACGAGCAGTACTTC. This chain uses TRBV11-2 with TRBJ2-7, with D uncertain. This CDR3 has 12 residues. Germline V gene sequence: CDR1 SGHAT, CDR2 FQNNGV. V was pared by 5 bases and J by 0 bases, with 5 bases between.